The rows below give T cell receptor beta chains drawn from one sample of a study of blood T cell repertoires in COVID-19. Repertoires were generated with immunoSEQ multiplex PCR, while TCRdb's copy carries only in-frame clones and drops some. The sample has approximately 68,000 clones; around nine tenths are singletons. Source material: peripheral blood. The receptor set was obtained from a man aged 65 to 85 with active or convalescent COVID-19. The conserved cysteine and the conserved F or W are not part of the CDR3 here. The D gene is left open where the match is weak. Clone size is stated in some rows and not others, as once, few, many or a class when expanded.

.	TRBJ2-1	TRBD2	TRBV5-4	ASSPLAGRDYNEQF
.	TRBJ2-2	TRBD1	TRBV7-3	ASSPTGQGAGDSTGELF
.	TRBJ1-6	TRBD1	TRBV28	ASSKSGQYGSPLH
.	TRBJ2-2	TRBD1	TRBV10-3	AISDRGPAGELF
.	TRBJ1-6	TRBD1	TRBV19	ASSRTGGGNSPLH
.	TRBJ2-3	.	TRBV21-1	ASSKQGVSTDTQY
.	TRBJ1-4	.	TRBV18	ASSPPVRGGEKLF
once	TRBJ2-7	.	TRBV19	ASSRGARSYEQY
.	TRBJ2-7	TRBD2	TRBV11-2	ASSSSLAGASEQY
once	TRBJ2-1	.	TRBV11-3	ASSAGNEQF
.	TRBJ1-2	.	TRBV25-1	ASSELGRGGYGYT
.	TRBJ1-2	.	TRBV6-6	ASSYQAGTYGYT
.	TRBJ1-6	TRBD1	TRBV7-8	ASSSRTGDNSPLH
.	TRBJ1-2	.	TRBV25-1	ASSEWVEGADGYT
.	TRBJ1-4	.	TRBV24-1	ATSDGRPQTNEKLF
.	TRBJ2-3	TRBD2	TRBV18	ASSPGGTHTDTQY
.	TRBJ2-1	TRBD2	TRBV11-2	ASVDEAGPYNEQF
.	TRBJ2-2	.	TRBV5-1	ASSQSGGGELF
.	TRBJ1-2	.	TRBV5-6	ASSTPARGDYGYT
.	TRBJ1-4	.	TRBV10-3	AIRPGDGDEKLF
once	TRBJ1-1	.	TRBV6-5	ASSYSRDTEAF
.	TRBJ2-3	TRBD1	TRBV6-5	ASSPGTGVADTQY
few	TRBJ1-6	TRBD1	TRBV7-2	ASSPLGQGRSPLH
.	TRBJ2-7	.	TRBV2	ASSPPAWGLDREQY
.	TRBJ2-7	TRBD1	TRBV5-7	ASSLAPGQGASYEQY
.	TRBJ1-2	TRBD1	TRBV5-6	ASSIGRQGTNYGYT
once	TRBJ2-3	.	TRBV7-2	ASSPNVGGITQY
.	TRBJ2-5	.	TRBV7-2	ASSPRAGGVTQY
.	TRBJ1-5	.	TRBV6-5	ASSYSAGVGQPQH
.	TRBJ1-2	TRBD1	TRBV30	AWGSRDRVYGYT
once	TRBJ2-7	TRBD2	TRBV30	ASGRLAGKEQY
.	TRBJ1-1	TRBD1	TRBV2	ASGGGRLNTEAF
few	TRBJ2-7	.	TRBV27	ASSFQGSSYEQY
once	TRBJ2-7	TRBD1	TRBV18	ASSQSPGQVNEQY
.	TRBJ1-1	.	TRBV7-9	ASTPGSGTEAF
.	TRBJ2-7	.	TRBV6-5	ASSSVFSRQY
.	TRBJ2-1	TRBD2	TRBV5-1	ASSLELAGGLNEQF
.	TRBJ2-7	TRBD2	TRBV7-8	ASSLREGGQY
once	TRBJ1-2	.	TRBV28	ASSLDPRDYGYT
.	TRBJ1-2	TRBD1	TRBV5-1	ASSVAGDRGNGYT
.	TRBJ1-2	.	TRBV11-2	ASSTQANYGYT
.	TRBJ2-7	TRBD2	TRBV6-1	ASSDRLAAYSYEQY
.	TRBJ2-1	TRBD2	TRBV28	ASRSLAGGPYNEQF
.	TRBJ2-7	TRBD2	TRBV20-1	SASSGSYEQY
few	TRBJ2-7	.	TRBV6-5	ASSYLSGTSYEQY
.	TRBJ1-1	.	TRBV24-1	ATSDSGKSEAF
few	TRBJ2-1	TRBD2	TRBV7-2	ASRRLAGGGEQF
once	TRBJ1-1	.	TRBV7-2	ASSLDRWNTEAF
.	TRBJ2-7	TRBD2	TRBV19	ASSLGTSGSYEQY
.	TRBJ1-2	.	TRBV6-5	ASRPTTSGGYT
.	TRBJ2-1	.	TRBV7-9	ASSPYNEQF
.	TRBJ1-3	TRBD1	TRBV5-1	ASSSGTGGWFGNTIY
once	TRBJ2-7	TRBD2	TRBV7-2	ASSSRLAGAGEQY
once	TRBJ2-1	.	TRBV7-2	ASSSYSEQF
.	TRBJ1-2	.	TRBV30	AWIGRGSYGYT
.	TRBJ1-1	TRBD1	TRBV5-4	ASSKGQGLNTEAF
.	TRBJ1-1	TRBD1	TRBV29-1	SALGQLNTEAF